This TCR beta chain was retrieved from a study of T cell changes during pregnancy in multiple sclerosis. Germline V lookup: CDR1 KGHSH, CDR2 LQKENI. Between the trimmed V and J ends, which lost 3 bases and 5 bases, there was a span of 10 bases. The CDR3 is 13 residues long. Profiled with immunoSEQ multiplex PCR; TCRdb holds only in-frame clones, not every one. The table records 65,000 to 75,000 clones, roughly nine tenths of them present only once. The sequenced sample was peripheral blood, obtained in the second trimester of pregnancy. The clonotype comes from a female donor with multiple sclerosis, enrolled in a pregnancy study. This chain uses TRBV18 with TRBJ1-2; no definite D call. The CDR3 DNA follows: TGTGCCAGCTCACCTTCGGTCGAATATGGCTACACCTTC. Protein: CASSPSVEYGYTF.